This T cell receptor beta chain was captured by sequencing in a study of blood T cell repertoires in COVID-19. Study at large: Collection of acute and convalescent COVID-19 samples took place in the United States, Italy and Spain. T cells, B-cell-depleted T cells, or PBMCs provided the cDNA or gDNA that served as material.

The germline V and J ends were trimmed by 6 bases and 1 base, with 12 bases remaining between them. Per the germline V gene, CDR1 is MNHEY and CDR2 is SVGAGI. The CDR3 contains 14 residues. In the original processing: From reference gene primer amplification, estimates of nucleated cell counts were derived. Here immunoSEQ multiplex PCR was the method, and the copy in TCRdb shows in-frame clones only, minus some. That table is the source of V, J and clone size, and D and trimming were worked out from the DNA. This table has a few hundred thousand clones, 86% appearing once. This clone was found once. Sequenced: peripheral blood. This TCR came from a middle-aged man who had recovered from COVID-19. V gene TRBV6-5 combines with J gene TRBJ1-1; D unresolved. The CDR3 DNA reads as TGTGCCAGCAGAAGTATAGACAAGAACACTGAAGCTTTCTTT. The encoded protein is CASRSIDKNTEAFF.